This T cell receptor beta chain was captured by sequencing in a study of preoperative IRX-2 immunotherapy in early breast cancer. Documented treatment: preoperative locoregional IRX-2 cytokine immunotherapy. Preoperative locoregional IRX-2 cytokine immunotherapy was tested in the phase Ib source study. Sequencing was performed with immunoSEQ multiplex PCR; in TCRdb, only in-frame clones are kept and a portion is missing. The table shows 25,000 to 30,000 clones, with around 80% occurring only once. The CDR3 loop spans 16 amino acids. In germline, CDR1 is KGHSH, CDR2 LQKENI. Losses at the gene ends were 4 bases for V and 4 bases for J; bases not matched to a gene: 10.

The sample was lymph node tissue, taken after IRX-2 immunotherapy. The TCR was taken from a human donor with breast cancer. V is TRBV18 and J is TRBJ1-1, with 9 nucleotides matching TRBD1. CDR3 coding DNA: TGTGCCAGCTCACAGAAGGGACAGGGCCGAGGCACTGAAGCTTTCTTT. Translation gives CASSQKGQGRGTEAFF.